This is a list of T cell receptor beta chains from one sample in a study of T cell responses to AZD1222 COVID-19 vaccine. Sequenced by immunoSEQ multiplex PCR; TCRdb stores in-frame clones only, minus some. The table shows roughly 97,000 clones, with approximately 86% occurring only once. The material was peripheral blood, obtained 28 days after the second dose of the MenACWY control vaccine. The receptor set was obtained from an adult who received the MenACWY meningococcal vaccine as a control. The CDR3 runs from the conserved cysteine through the conserved F or W. A D gene is named only where the DNA matches it firmly.

>.|TRBV2|TRBJ2-7
CASSERTGTNYEQYF
>TRBD2|TRBV4-2|TRBJ2-1
CASSQVSGGEGNEQFF
>TRBD1|TRBV10-3|TRBJ1-2
CAIRPGTGSYGYTF
>.|TRBV11-2|TRBJ1-3
CASSLDQGTISGNTIYF
>.|TRBV6-6|TRBJ2-1
CASSYSRVYNEQFF
>.|TRBV5-1|TRBJ1-2
CASSALEGDYGYTF
>TRBD1|TRBV24-1|TRBJ1-4
CATSETGTGNEKLFF
>.|TRBV20-1|TRBJ1-1
CSASIVGRRRNTEAFF
>TRBD1|TRBV4-3|TRBJ1-2
CASSGFQGRDRDIYGYTF
>TRBD1|TRBV28|TRBJ1-4
CASSLTTGAHEKLFF
>.|TRBV21-1|TRBJ2-7
CASSIRDRTYEQYF
>.|TRBV7-3|TRBJ1-2
CASSLGPGSYGYTF
>TRBD1|TRBV5-1|TRBJ2-2
CASSRQGDTGELFF
>.|TRBV7-9|TRBJ1-1
CASSRLEDRNTEAFF
>.|TRBV2|TRBJ2-5
CASSEGGSQYF
>.|TRBV4-1|TRBJ1-2
CASSQQSEVALYGYTF
>.|TRBV5-1|TRBJ1-2
CASTRGEVNYGYTF
>TRBD1|TRBV18|TRBJ1-2
CASSSSRGQATDYGYTF
>TRBD1|TRBV19|TRBJ1-5
CASSSEQGRGRGNQPQHF
>TRBD1|TRBV5-4|TRBJ1-1
CASSPGQGRSTEAFF
>.|TRBV10-3|TRBJ2-1
CAISEGVNEQFF
>.|TRBV7-8|TRBJ1-3
CASSFEQRGGSRGSTIYF
>.|TRBV12-3/TRBV12-4|TRBJ1-2
CASSSPPNGYTF
>.|TRBV13|TRBJ2-5
CASSDGTKGTQYF
>.|TRBV11-2|TRBJ2-5
CASSRWIKTQYF
>.|TRBV7-3|TRBJ1-1
CASSLTHGIDTEAFF
>TRBD1|TRBV4-2|TRBJ1-1
CASSLDRGLNTEAFF
>.|TRBV27|TRBJ1-5
CASRLGLNQPQHF
>.|TRBV6-5|TRBJ2-2
CATSRGEVGELFF
>.|TRBV6-2/TRBV6-3|TRBJ1-5
CASSLPPDRGGARKPQHF
>.|TRBV7-7|TRBJ2-7
CASSPGTSTGEQYF
>.|TRBV11-3|TRBJ2-5
CASSLGPFETQYF
>TRBD1|TRBV5-1|TRBJ1-5
CASSLNIQGRCNQPQHF
>.|TRBV5-1|TRBJ2-2
CASSLVGDNTGELFF
>TRBD2|TRBV7-2|TRBJ2-3
CASSPGAGIPASTDTQYF
>TRBD2|TRBV3-1/TRBV3-2|TRBJ2-5
CASSLRGAQETQYF
>TRBD1|TRBV5-1|TRBJ1-4
CASSLGRDSKLFF
>.|TRBV21-1|TRBJ1-2
CASSTLGTTYGYTF
>.|TRBV9|TRBJ1-6
CASSVAGTYNSPLHF
>TRBD1|TRBV7-3|TRBJ2-7
CASSLGQVPYEQYF
>.|TRBV27|TRBJ1-6
CASSFGGVGPPLHF
>TRBD1|TRBV5-6|TRBJ1-6
CASSLAGGGTGDNSPLHF
>.|TRBV7-8|TRBJ2-4
CASSPRAPLAKNIQYF
>.|TRBV18|TRBJ2-5
CASLEGLLQETQYF
>.|TRBV6-2/TRBV6-3|TRBJ2-5
CASSTAQGGVETQYF
>.|TRBV5-1|TRBJ2-5
CASSPYSVQETQYF
>.|TRBV6-5|TRBJ2-3
CASRLTAYGTDTQYF
>TRBD1|TRBV5-1|TRBJ2-7
CASSLRDRVSYEQYF
>.|TRBV6-4|TRBJ1-4
CASSDPDSTNEKLFF
>TRBD1|TRBV19|TRBJ1-5
CASMWGQGASGPQHF
>.|TRBV5-4|TRBJ1-4
CASSLGLGREGEKLFF
>.|TRBV28|TRBJ1-5
CASSELNQPQHF
>TRBD1|TRBV6-5|TRBJ1-6
CATTGQGGSPLHF
>.|TRBV19|TRBJ2-5
CASSIRQKETQYF
>.|TRBV27|TRBJ1-1
CASSFGWGADGDTEAFF
>.|TRBV6-4|TRBJ1-1
CASSEREGLPVFF
>.|TRBV7-6|TRBJ1-1
CASRLHQNTEAFF
>.|TRBV3-1/TRBV3-2|TRBJ1-1
CASTGGGPEAFF
>TRBD2|TRBV3-1/TRBV3-2|TRBJ2-3
CASSPLAGDTQYF